Each of the 7 T cell receptor beta chains below was sequenced from the same sample in a study of blood T cells in healthy people across ages. Together with a sample-barcoded 5' primer, a J-beta primer mix was included in a second PCR lasting roughly 6 to 12 cycles. TCRdb ran MiXCR on the 5' RACE reads and lists one entry per CDR3 protein. The sample yields over 550,000 distinct CDR3 sequences, less than 35% seen once. Sequencing was carried out using blood. The receptor source for this set is a woman at least 80 years old in good health.

In this sample, this clonotype turned up many times. The gene calls are TRBV7-3 and TRBJ2-1; no clear D gene. V was shortened by 3 bases and J by 2 bases, with 11 bases between the two germline ends. The CDR3 loop spans 15 amino acids. The germline V gene has CDR1 SGHTA and CDR2 FQGTGA. CDR3 nucleotides: TGTGCCAGCAGCTTTGAAGTCCAGGCCTACAATGAGCAGTTCTTC. Amino acid sequence: CASSFEVQAYNEQFF.

This chain connects TRBV28 to TRBJ2-3; a weak D match, TRBD1 (5 bases). The CDR3 runs 13 residues. CDR1 is MDHEN, CDR2 SYDVKM, per germline. V lost 7 bases and J lost 3, with 11 bases in between. CDR3 coding DNA: TGTGCCAGCAAGCAGGGTCGGACAGATACGCAGTATTTT. Residues: CASKQGRTDTQYF.

The V and J genes are TRBV29-1 and TRBJ2-3, with a tentative D call TRBD2 (7 bases). Trimming cost V 1 base and J 0 bases, with 14 bases left between them. This CDR3 contains 16 residues. Germline lookup yields CDR1 SQVTM and CDR2 ANQGSEA. CDR3 loop: CSVEGGRGGSTDTQYF. CDR3 bases: TGCAGCGTTGAAGGAGGGAGGGGGGGAAGCACAGATACGCAGTATTTT.

With regard to this clonotype: As the CDR3 is not closed by the conserved phenylalanine or tryptophan, this likely results from a read error. The CDR3 spells CVITDSPNTEAFI. The CDR3 DNA sequence: TGTGTCATCACGGACAGTCCGAACACTGAAGCTTTCATT. V gene TRBV10-3 combines with J gene TRBJ1-1; possibly TRBD1 for D (6 bases). The CDR3 has 13 amino acids. The germline V gene encodes CDR1 ENHRY and CDR2 SYGVKD.

Turning to this clonotype: An end of the junction does not agree with germline; a read error may underlie this. The chain joins TRBV14 to TRBJ2-6; the D gene is possibly TRBD1 (5 bases). The CDR3 has 14 residues. The germline V gene encodes CDR1 SGHDN and CDR2 FVKESK. Here the CDR3 reads CASPQRSGANVRTF. For the CDR3, the DNA is TGTGCCAGCCCTCAGCGATCTGGGGCCAACGTCCGGACTTTC. Looking up the rest from reference TRBV14 and TRBJ2-6 gives the full variable domain: EAGVTQFPSHSVIEKGQTVTLRCDPISGHDNLYWYRRVMGKEIKFLLHFVKESKQDESGMPNNRFLAERTGGTYSTLKVQPAELEDSGVYFCASPQRSGANVRTFGAGSRLTVL.

J is TRBJ1-6 and V is TRBV4-2; D ambiguous. The CDR3 consists of 13 residues. Deletions cut 4 bases from V and 18 bases from J, with 19 bases between. Germline CDR1 is LGHNA and CDR2 is YNFKEQ. In DNA form, the CDR3 reads TGTGCCAGCAGCCCCGAGGGCGCCAGCTCCCCCCACTTT. Its translation: CASSPEGASSPHF.

This clonotype was counted many times. This sequence joins TRBV13 and TRBJ1-2, with D unclear. Germline V CDR1 and CDR2: PRHDT, FYEKMQ (reference sequence). The V end was cut by 5 bases, the J end by 4 bases, with 8 bases between. The CDR3 spans 12 residues. The CDR3 nucleotides read TGTGCCAGCAGCATCGACCGCTATGGCTACACCTTC. Residues: CASSIDRYGYTF. Looking up the rest from reference TRBV13 and TRBJ1-2 gives the full variable domain: AAGVIQSPRHLIKEKRETATLKCYPIPRHDTVYWYQQGPGQDPQFLISFYEKMQSDKGSIPDRFSAQQFSDYHSELNMSSLELGDSALYFCASSIDRYGYTFGSGTRLTVV.